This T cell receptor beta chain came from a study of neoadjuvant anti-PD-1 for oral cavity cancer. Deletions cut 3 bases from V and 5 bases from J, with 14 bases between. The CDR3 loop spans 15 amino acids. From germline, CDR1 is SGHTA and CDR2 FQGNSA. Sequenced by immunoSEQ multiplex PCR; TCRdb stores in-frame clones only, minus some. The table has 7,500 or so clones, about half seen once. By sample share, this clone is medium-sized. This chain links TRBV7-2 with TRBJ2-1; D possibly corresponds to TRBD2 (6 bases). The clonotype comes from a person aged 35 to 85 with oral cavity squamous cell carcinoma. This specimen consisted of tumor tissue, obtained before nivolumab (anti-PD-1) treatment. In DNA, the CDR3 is TGTGCCAGCAGCTTTCTCTCTAGCGTGCACAATGAGCAGTTCTTC. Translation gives CASSFLSSVHNEQFF. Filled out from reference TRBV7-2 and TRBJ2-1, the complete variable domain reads GAGVSQSPSNKVTEKGKDVELRCDPISGHTALYWYRQSLGQGLEFLIYFQGNSAPDKSGLPSDRFSAERTGGSVSTLTIQRTQQEDSAVYLCASSFLSSVHNEQFFGPGTRLTVL.